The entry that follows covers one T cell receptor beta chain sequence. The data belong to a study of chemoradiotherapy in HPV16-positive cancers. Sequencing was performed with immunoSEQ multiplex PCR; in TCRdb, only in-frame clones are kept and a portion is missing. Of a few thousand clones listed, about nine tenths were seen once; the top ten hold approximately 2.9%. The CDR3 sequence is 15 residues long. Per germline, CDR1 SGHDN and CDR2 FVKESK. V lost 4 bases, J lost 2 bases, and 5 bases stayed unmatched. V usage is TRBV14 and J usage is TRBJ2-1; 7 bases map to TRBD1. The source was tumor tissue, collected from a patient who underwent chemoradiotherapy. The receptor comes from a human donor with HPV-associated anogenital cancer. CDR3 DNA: TGTGCCAGCAGCCTACAGGGGTGGACCTACAATGAGCAGTTCTTC. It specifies CASSLQGWTYNEQFF.